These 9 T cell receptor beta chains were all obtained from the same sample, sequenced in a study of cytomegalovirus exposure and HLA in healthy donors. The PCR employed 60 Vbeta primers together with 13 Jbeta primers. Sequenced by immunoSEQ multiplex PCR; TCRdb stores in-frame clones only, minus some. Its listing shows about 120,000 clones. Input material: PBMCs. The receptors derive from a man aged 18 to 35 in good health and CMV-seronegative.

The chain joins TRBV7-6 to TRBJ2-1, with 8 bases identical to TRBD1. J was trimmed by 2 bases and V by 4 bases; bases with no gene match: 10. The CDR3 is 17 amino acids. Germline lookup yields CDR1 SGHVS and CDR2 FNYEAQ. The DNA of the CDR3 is TGTGCCAGCAGCTCCACCCCGAACAGGGGGACCTACAATGAGCAGTTCTTC. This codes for CASSSTPNRGTYNEQFF.

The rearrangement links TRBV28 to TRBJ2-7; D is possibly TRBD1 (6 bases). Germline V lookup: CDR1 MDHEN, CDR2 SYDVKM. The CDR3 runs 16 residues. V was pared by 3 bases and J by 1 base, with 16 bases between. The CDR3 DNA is TGTGCCAGCAGTTTGCTACAGGGTAGTGGGTCCTACGAGCAGTACTTC. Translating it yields CASSLLQGSGSYEQYF.

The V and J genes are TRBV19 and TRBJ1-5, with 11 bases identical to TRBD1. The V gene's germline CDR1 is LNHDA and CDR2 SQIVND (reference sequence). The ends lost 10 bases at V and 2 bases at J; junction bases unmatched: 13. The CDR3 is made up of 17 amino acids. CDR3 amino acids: CATLKDRGLIGNQPQHF. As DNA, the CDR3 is TGTGCCACCTTGAAGGACAGGGGGCTTATTGGCAATCAGCCCCAGCATTTT.

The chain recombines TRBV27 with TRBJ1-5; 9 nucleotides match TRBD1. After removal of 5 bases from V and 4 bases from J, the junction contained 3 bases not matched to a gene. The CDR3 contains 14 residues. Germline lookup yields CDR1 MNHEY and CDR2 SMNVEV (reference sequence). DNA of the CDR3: TGTGCCAGCAGTCCCGGACAGGGGAATCAGCCCCAGCATTTT. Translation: CASSPGQGNQPQHF.

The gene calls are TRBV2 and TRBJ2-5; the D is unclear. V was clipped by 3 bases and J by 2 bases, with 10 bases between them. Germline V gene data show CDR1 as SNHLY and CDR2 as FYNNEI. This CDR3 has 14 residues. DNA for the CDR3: TGTGCCAGCAGTGACAGGAACAATCAAGAGACCCAGTACTTC. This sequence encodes CASSDRNNQETQYF.

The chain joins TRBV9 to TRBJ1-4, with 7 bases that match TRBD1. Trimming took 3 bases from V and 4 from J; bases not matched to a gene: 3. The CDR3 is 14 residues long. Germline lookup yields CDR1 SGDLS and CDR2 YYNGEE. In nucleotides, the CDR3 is TGTGCCAGCAGCGGAGGACAGGTTAATGAAAAACTGTTTTTT. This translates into CASSGGQVNEKLFF.

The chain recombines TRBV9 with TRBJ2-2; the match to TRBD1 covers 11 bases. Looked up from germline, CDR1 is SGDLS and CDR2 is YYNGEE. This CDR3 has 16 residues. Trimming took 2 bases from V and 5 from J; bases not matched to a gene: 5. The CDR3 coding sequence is TGTGCCAGCAGCGTCAGGGACAGGGGGAGGACCGGGGAGCTGTTTTTT. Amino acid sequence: CASSVRDRGRTGELFF.

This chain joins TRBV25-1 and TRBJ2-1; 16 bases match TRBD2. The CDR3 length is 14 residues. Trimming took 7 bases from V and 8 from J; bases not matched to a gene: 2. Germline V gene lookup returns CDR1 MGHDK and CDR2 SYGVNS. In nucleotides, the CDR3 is TGTGCCAGCACGGGACTAGCGGGGGGGTATGAGCAGTTCTTC. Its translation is CASTGLAGGYEQFF.

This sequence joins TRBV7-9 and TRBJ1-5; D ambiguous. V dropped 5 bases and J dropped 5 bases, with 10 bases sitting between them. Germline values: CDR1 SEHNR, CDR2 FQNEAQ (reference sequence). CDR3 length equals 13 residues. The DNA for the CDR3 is TGTGCCAGCAGCACAAACATGGATCAGCCCCAGCATTTT. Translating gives CASSTNMDQPQHF.